This T cell receptor beta chain was observed in a study of blood T cell repertoires in COVID-19. Method: immunoSEQ multiplex PCR; TCRdb's copy keeps in-frame clones and lacks some. The table includes 200,000 or so clones, roughly 88% detected once. Trimming removed 4 bases from V and 3 bases from J; junction bases left unmatched: 8. Per germline, CDR1 LGHNA and CDR2 YNFKEQ. CDR3 length: 17 residues. Input material: PBMCs or T cells enriched from blood (not recorded which). The TCR originated in a woman aged 40 to 49 with acute COVID-19. V usage is TRBV4-2 and J usage is TRBJ2-2, with 10 bases lining up with TRBD2. Here the CDR3 reads CASSPRERGGDTGELFF. The CDR3 DNA sequence: TGTGCCAGCAGCCCGAGGGAGCGGGGGGGCGACACCGGGGAGCTGTTTTTT.